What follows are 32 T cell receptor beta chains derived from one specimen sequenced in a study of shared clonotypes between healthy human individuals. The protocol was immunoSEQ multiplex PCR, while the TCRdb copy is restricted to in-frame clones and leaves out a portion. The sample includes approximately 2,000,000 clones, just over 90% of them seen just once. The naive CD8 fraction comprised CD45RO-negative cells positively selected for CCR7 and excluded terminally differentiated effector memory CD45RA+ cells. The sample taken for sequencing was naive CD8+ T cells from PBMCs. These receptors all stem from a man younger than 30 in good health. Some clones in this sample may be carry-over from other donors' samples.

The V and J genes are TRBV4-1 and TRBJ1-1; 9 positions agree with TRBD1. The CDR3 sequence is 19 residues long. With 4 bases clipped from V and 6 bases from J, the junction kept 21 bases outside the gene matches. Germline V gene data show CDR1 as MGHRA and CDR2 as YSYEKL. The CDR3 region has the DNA TGCGCCAGCAGCCCGAAAGTCTTGGGGACAGGGACGTACTACCCTGAAGCTTTCTTT. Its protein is CASSPKVLGTGTYYPEAFF.

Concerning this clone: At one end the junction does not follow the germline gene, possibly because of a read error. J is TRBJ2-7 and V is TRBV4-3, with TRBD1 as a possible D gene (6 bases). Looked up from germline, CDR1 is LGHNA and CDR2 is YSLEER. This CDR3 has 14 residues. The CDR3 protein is CASSEEQGTYEQYF. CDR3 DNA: TGCGCCAGCAGCGAAGAACAGGGTACCTACGAGCAGTACTTC.

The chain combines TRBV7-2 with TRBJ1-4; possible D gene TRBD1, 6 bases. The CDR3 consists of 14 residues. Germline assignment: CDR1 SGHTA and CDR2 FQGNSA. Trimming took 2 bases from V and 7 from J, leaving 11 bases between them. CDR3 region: CASSLNRVGEKLFF. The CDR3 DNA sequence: TGTGCCAGCAGCTTAAACAGGGTCGGTGAAAAACTGTTTTTT.

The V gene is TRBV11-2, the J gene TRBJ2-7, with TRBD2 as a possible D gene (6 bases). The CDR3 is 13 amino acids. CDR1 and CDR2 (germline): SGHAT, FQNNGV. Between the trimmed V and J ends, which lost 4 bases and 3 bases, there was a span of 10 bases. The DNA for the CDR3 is TGTGCCAGCAGCTGGGAGGAGAGCTACGAGCAGTACTTC. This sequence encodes CASSWEESYEQYF.

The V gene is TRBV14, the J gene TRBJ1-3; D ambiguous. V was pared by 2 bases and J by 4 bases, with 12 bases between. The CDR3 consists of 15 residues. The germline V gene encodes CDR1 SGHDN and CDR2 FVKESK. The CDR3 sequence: CASSQRWAAGNTIYF. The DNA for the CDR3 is TGTGCCAGCAGCCAAAGGTGGGCTGCAGGAAACACCATATATTTT.

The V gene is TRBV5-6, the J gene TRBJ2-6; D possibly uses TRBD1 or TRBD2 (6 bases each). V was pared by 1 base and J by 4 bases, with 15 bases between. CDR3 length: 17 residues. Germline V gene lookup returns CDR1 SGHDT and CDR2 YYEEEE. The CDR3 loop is CASSLLRGEAGANVLTF. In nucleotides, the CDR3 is TGTGCCAGCAGCTTGTTGAGGGGGGAGGCAGGGGCCAACGTCCTGACTTTC.

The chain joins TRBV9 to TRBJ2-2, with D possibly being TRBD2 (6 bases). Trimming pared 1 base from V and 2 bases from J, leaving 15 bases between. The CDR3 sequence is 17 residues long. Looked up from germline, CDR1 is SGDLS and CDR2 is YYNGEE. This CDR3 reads CASSVPIAETNTGELFF. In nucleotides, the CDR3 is TGTGCCAGCAGCGTACCTATAGCGGAGACAAACACCGGGGAGCTGTTTTTT.

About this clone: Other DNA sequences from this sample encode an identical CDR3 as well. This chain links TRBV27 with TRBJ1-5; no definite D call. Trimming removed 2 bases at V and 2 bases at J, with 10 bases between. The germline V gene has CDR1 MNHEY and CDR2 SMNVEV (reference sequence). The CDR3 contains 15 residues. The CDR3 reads CASSLRGGRNQPQHF. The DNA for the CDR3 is TGTGCCAGCAGTTTACGTGGAGGGCGCAATCAGCCCCAGCATTTT.

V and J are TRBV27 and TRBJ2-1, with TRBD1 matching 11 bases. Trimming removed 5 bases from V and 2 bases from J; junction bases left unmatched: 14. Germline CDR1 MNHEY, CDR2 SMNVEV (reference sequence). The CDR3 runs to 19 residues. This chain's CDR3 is CASSPRPGQGEGTYNEQFF. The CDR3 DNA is TGTGCCAGCAGTCCCCGCCCGGGACAGGGGGAAGGAACCTACAATGAGCAGTTCTTC.

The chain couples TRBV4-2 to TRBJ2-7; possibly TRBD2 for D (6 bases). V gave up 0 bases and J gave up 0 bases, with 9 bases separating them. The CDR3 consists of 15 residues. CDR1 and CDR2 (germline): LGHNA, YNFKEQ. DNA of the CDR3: TGTGCCAGCAGCCAAGAAGGGACTGCCTCCTACGAGCAGTACTTC. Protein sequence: CASSQEGTASYEQYF.

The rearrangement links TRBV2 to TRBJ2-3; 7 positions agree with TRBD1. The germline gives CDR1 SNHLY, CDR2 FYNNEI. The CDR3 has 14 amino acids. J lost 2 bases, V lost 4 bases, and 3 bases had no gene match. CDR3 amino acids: CASSVGTDTDTQYF. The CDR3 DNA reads TGTGCCAGCAGTGTGGGGACAGACACAGATACGCAGTATTTT.

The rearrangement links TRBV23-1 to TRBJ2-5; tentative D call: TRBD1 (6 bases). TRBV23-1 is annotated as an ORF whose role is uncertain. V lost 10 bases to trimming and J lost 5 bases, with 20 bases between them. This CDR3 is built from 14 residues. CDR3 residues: CAKGTRGRIETQYF. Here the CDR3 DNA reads TGCGCCAAGGGGACAAGGGGCCGAATTGAGACCCAGTACTTC.

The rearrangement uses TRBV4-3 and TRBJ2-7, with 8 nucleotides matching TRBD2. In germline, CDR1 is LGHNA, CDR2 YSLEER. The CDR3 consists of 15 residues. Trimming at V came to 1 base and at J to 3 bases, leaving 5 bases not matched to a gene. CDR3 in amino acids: CASSQGGGRSYEQYF. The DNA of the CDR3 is TGCGCCAGCAGCCAAGGCGGCGGGAGGAGCTACGAGCAGTACTTC.

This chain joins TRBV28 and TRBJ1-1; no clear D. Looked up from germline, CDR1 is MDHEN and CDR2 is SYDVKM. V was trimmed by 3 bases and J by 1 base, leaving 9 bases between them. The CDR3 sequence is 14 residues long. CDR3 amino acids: CASSFGSGNTEAFF. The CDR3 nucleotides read TGTGCCAGCAGTTTTGGTTCAGGGAACACTGAAGCTTTCTTT.

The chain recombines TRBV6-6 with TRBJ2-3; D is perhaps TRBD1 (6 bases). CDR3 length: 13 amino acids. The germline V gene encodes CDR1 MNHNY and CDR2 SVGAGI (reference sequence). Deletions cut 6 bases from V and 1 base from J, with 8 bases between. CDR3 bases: TGTGCCAGCAGAGCAGGGGGCACAGATACGCAGTATTTT. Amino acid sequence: CASRAGGTDTQYF.

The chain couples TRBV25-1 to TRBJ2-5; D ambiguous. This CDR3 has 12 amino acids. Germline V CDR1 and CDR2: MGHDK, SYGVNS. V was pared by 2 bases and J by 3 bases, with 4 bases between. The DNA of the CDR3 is TGTGCCAGCAGTGAAATGGAAGAGACCCAGTACTTC. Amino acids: CASSEMEETQYF.

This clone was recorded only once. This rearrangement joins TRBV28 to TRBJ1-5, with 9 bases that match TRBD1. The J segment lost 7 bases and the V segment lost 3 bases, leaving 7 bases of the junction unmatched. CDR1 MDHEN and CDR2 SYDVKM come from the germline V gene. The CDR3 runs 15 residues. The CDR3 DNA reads TGTGCCAGCAGTTTGGCAGGACAGGGGTTACAGCCCCAGCATTTT. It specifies CASSLAGQGLQPQHF.

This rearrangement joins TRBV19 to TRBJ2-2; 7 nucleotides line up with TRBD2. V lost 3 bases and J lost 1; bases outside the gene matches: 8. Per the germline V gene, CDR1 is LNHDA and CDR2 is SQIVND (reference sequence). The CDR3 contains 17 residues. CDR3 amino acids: CASSITAGTKNTGELFF. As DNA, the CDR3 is TGTGCCAGTAGTATTACTGCCGGGACTAAGAACACCGGGGAGCTGTTTTTT.

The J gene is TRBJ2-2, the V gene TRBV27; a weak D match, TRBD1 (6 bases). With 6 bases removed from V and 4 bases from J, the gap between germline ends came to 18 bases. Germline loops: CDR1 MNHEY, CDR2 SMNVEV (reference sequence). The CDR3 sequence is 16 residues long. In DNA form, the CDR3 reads TGTGCCAGCAGCCACTTACAGGGAAGGATCACCGGGGAGCTGTTTTTT. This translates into CASSHLQGRITGELFF.

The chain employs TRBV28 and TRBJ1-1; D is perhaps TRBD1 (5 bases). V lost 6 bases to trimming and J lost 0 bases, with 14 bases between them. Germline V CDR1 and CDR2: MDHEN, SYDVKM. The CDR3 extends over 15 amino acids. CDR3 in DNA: TGTGCCAGCAGCCCAGGGCCCATTATGAACACTGAAGCTTTCTTT. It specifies CASSPGPIMNTEAFF.

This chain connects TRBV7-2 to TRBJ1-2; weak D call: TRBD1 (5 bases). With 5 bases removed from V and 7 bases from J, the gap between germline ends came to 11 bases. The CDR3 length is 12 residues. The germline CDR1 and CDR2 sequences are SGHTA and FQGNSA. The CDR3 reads CASSPRVLGYTF. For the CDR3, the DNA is TGTGCCAGCAGCCCCAGGGTTCTTGGCTACACCTTC.

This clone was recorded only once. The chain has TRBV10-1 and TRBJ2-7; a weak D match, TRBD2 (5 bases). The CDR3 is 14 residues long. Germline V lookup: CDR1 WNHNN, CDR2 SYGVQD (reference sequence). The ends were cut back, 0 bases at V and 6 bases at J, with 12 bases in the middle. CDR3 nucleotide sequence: TGCGCCAGCAGTGAGTCGGAGGTAGTAGCCGAGCAGTACTTC. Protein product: CASSESEVVAEQYF.

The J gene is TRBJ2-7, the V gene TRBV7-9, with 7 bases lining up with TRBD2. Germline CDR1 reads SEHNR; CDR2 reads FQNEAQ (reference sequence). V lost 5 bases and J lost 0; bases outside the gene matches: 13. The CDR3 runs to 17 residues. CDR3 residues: CASSGYSGGGPSYEQYF. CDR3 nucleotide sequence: TGTGCCAGCAGCGGCTACTCGGGGGGAGGTCCCTCCTACGAGCAGTACTTC.

The CDR3 sequence: CASSFRRGAEQYF. The CDR3 DNA follows: TGTGCCAGCAGCTTTCGCCGGGGAGCCGAGCAGTACTTC. The chain uses TRBV11-2 and TRBJ2-7; maybe TRBD2 (5 bases). The germline gives CDR1 SGHAT, CDR2 FQNNGV. V was clipped by 3 bases and J by 6 bases, with 12 bases between them. The CDR3 is made up of 13 amino acids.

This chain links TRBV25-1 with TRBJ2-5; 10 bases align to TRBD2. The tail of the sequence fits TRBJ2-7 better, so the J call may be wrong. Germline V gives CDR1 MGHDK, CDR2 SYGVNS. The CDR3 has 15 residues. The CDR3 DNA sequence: TGTGCCAGCAGTGACCCCACTAGCGGGGACTACGAGCAGTACTTC. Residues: CASSDPTSGDYEQYF.

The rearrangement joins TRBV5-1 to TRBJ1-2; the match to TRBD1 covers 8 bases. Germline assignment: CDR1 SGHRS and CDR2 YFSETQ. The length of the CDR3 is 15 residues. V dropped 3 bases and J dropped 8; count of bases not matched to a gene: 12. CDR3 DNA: TGCGCCAGCAGCTCCTACAGGGGGGCTTCGGAAGGCTACACCTTC. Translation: CASSSYRGASEGYTF.

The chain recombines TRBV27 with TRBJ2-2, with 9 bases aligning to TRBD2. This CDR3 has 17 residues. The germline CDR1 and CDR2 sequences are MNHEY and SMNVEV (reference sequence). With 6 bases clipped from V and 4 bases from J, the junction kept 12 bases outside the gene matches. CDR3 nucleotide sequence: TGTGCCAGCAGCACTCTAGCGGGGAGTGGGAGCACCGGGGAGCTGTTTTTT. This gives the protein CASSTLAGSGSTGELFF.

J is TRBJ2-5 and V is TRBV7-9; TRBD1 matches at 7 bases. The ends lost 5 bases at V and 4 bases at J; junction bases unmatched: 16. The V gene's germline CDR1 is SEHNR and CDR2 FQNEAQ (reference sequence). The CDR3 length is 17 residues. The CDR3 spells CASSSSRSDRVPETQYF. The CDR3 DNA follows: TGTGCCAGCAGCAGTTCAAGGAGTGACAGGGTCCCAGAGACCCAGTACTTC.

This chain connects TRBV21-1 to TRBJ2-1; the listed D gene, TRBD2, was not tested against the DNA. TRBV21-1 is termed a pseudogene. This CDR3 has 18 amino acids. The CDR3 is CASSDTLSGRGSYNEQFF. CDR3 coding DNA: TGTGCCAGCAGCGACACCTTAAGCGGGAGGGGCTCCTACAATGAGCAGTTCTTC.

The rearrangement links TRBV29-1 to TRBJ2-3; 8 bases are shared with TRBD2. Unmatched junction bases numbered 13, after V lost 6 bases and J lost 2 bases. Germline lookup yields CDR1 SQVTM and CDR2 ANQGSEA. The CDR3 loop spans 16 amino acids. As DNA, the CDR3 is TGCAGCGTGAGGGCCCACCTAGCGGGCACCACAGATACGCAGTATTTT. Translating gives CSVRAHLAGTTDTQYF.

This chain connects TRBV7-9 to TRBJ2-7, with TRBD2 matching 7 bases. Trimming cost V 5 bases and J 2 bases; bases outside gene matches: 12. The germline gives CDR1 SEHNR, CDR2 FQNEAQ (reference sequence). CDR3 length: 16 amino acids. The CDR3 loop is CASSTGWEGPAYEQYF. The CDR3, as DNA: TGTGCCAGCAGCACCGGGTGGGAGGGTCCAGCCTACGAGCAGTACTTC.

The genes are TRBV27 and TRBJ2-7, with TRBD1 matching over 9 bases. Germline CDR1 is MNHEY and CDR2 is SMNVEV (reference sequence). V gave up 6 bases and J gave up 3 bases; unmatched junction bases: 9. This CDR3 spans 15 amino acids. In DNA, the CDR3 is TGTGCCAGCAGCCGACTGGGACAGGGTATCTACGAGCAGTACTTC. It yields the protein CASSRLGQGIYEQYF.